Each of the 2 T cell receptor beta chains below was sequenced from the same sample in a study of graft-versus-host responses after intestinal transplantation. No cognate antigen is known for these TCRs. Sequencing was performed with immunoSEQ multiplex PCR; in TCRdb, only in-frame clones are kept and a portion is missing. There are more than 65,000 clones in the sample; under 95% occur only once, and 7% to 8.5% lies in the top ten. This specimen was unstimulated CD8+ T cells sorted from spleen or lymph node cells, taken before transplant. Every receptor here comes from a human donor who was the organ donor for an intestinal transplant.

The rearrangement joins TRBV4-1 to TRBJ1-5; no clear D gene. The CDR3 length is 13 residues. V gave up 4 bases and J gave up 9 bases, with 13 bases separating them. Per the germline V gene, CDR1 is MGHRA and CDR2 is YSYEKL. In nucleotides, the CDR3 is TGCGCCAGCAGCCTCGAGTCTGAGGGGCCCCAGCATTTT. Amino acids: CASSLESEGPQHF.

V is TRBV29-1 and J is TRBJ2-5; 7 bases are shared with TRBD1. There are 13 residues in the CDR3. V shed 7 bases, J shed 4 bases, and the junction held 9 bases outside the gene matches. Per the germline V gene, CDR1 is SQVTM and CDR2 is ANQGSEA. CDR3 loop: CSAPTGSRETQYF. The CDR3 DNA sequence: TGCAGCGCCCCGACAGGGAGTCGAGAGACCCAGTACTTC.